One sample yielded the 7 T cell receptor beta chains listed below, sequenced in a study of Graves' ophthalmopathy and Graves' hyperthyroidism. Amplified TCR beta CDR3 regions were obtained using RNA transcripts as template. Scientists carried out first-round RT-PCR using HTBI primers and then a second-round multiplex PCR. Each CDR3 protein gets one entry after TCRdb re-called the multiplex PCR reads with MiXCR. This table holds roughly 420,000 distinct CDR3 sequences, around 21% found once. Sequencing was performed on peripheral blood. The receptors were sampled from a woman aged 18-29 years with stable Graves' hyperthyroidism.

The J gene is TRBJ2-2, the V gene TRBV7-2, with 9 bases that match TRBD1. The V gene's germline CDR1 is SGHTA and CDR2 FQGNSA. Trimming took 10 bases from V and 4 from J; bases not matched to a gene: 10. This CDR3 has 15 amino acids. The chain's CDR3 is CAIPTGTGPTGELFF. The CDR3, as DNA: TGTGCCATTCCGACCGGGACAGGGCCCACCGGGGAGCTGTTTTTT.

This clonotype was seen at least ten times. The V gene is TRBV28, the J gene TRBJ2-5; the match to TRBD2 covers 7 bases. CDR3 length: 15 amino acids. The J segment lost 0 bases and the V segment lost 3 bases, leaving 4 bases of the junction unmatched. CDR1 and CDR2 (germline): MDHEN, SYDVKM. The CDR3 nucleotides read TGTGCCAGCAGTTTGGTGGGGGGGTACCAAGAGACCCAGTACTTC. Its protein product is CASSLVGGYQETQYF.

This clonotype was counted ten times or more. The V call is TRBV20-1, the J call TRBJ2-7; 13 bases map to TRBD2. Germline assignment: CDR1 DFQATT and CDR2 SNEGSKA (reference sequence). The V gene end was trimmed by 3 bases and the J gene end by 2 bases; junction bases not matched to a gene: 13. CDR3 length equals 18 residues. The CDR3 nucleotides read TGCAGTGCTAGGGGGACTAGCGGGACCCTGGGGCCTGCCTACGAGCAGTACTTC. Residues: CSARGTSGTLGPAYEQYF.

This clonotype was recorded at least ten times. The conserved final phenylalanine or tryptophan is absent from the CDR3, which likely points to a read error. The chain has TRBV15 and TRBJ1-6, with D possibly TRBD1 on 5 matching bases. Germline V gene sequence: CDR1 LNHNV, CDR2 YYDKDF (reference sequence). Trimming removed 4 bases at V and 9 bases at J, with 10 bases between. The length of the CDR3 is 13 residues. The CDR3 DNA is TGTGCCACCAGCACCAGGGTTGGTTCACCCCTCCACGTT. Translated: CATSTRVGSPLHV.

The chain recombines TRBV27 with TRBJ1-2, with a possible D match to TRBD1 (6 bases). Germline CDR1 reads MNHEY; CDR2 reads SMNVEV (reference sequence). This CDR3 has 17 amino acids. V gave up 6 bases and J gave up 6 bases, with 26 bases separating them. CDR3 loop: CASSFLGPGAGEDGYTF. CDR3 DNA sequence: TGTGCCAGCAGCTTCTTAGGTCCAGGGGCAGGGGAAGATGGCTACACCTTC.

This clonotype was picked up many times. The chain links TRBV20-1 to TRBJ1-1, with TRBD1 matching 8 bases. Germline V gene data show CDR1 as DFQATT and CDR2 as SNEGSKA (reference sequence). V was clipped by 0 bases and J by 8 bases; unmatched bases: 5. The CDR3 spans 13 residues. CDR3 sequence (DNA): TGCAGTGCTAGAGACGATGGACAGGGCGAAGCTTTCTTT. Its protein product is CSARDDGQGEAFF.

The chain recombines TRBV28 with TRBJ1-2, with D perhaps TRBD1 (5 bases). Germline V gene sequence: CDR1 MDHEN, CDR2 SYDVKM. There are 13 residues in the CDR3. V was clipped by 5 bases and J by 14 bases, with 21 bases between them. The CDR3 nucleotides read TGTGCCAGCAGTATTAGTTATTACAGGTTGCCTACCTTC. Residues: CASSISYYRLPTF.